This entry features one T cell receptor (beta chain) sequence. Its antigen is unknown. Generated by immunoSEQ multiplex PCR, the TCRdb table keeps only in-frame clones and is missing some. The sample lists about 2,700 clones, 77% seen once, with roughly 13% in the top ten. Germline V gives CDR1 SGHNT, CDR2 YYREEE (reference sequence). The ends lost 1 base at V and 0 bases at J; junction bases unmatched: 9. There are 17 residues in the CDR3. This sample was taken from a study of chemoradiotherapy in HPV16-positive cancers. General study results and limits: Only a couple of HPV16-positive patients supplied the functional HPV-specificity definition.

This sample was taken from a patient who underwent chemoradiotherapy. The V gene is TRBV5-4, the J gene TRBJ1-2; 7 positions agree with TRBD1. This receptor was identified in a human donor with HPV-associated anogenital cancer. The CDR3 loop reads CASSLKTTGATNYGYTF. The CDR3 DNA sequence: TGTGCCAGCAGCTTGAAGACTACAGGGGCCACTAACTATGGCTACACCTTC.